A single sample gave rise to the 21 T cell receptor beta chains below, sequenced in a study of cytomegalovirus exposure and HLA in healthy donors. Use of 60 Vbeta and 13 Jbeta primers characterized the PCR. This table comes from immunoSEQ multiplex PCR, and its TCRdb copy is limited to in-frame clones, with some not included. The data hold about 120,000 clones, with roughly 80% observed a single time. Input material: PBMCs. Every receptor here comes from a woman between 35 and 50 years old in good health and CMV-seropositive.

The chain is built from TRBV19 and TRBJ1-5; D remains unclear. This CDR3 has 12 amino acids. Trimming removed 7 bases from V and 3 bases from J, with 7 bases in between. Germline assignment: CDR1 LNHDA and CDR2 SQIVND (reference sequence). DNA of the CDR3: TGTGCCAGTAATCGGTTCAATCAGCCCCAGCATTTT. Translating it yields CASNRFNQPQHF. The entire variable domain, with the rest obtained from reference TRBV19 and TRBJ1-5, is as follows: DGGITQSPKYLFRKEGQNVTLSCEQNLNHDAMYWYRQDPGQGLRLIYYSQIVNDFQKGDIAEGYSVSREKKESFPLTVTSAQKNPTAFYLCASNRFNQPQHFGDGTRLSIL.

CDR3 in amino acids: CASSRGRGLDEQYF. The CDR3 DNA is TGTGCCAGCAGCCGAGGCAGGGGGCTAGACGAGCAGTACTTC. The rearrangement uses TRBV5-8 and TRBJ2-7; 8 bases fit TRBD1. Germline V gives CDR1 SGHTS, CDR2 YDEGEE. The CDR3 loop spans 14 amino acids. The J segment lost 5 bases and the V segment lost 4 bases, leaving 8 bases of the junction unmatched.

This clone was recorded a few times. The chain recombines TRBV7-2 with TRBJ2-1, with D unclear. This CDR3 region has 14 residues. With 3 bases removed from V and 7 bases from J, the gap between germline ends came to 13 bases. CDR1 and CDR2 (germline): SGHTA, FQGNSA. In DNA form, the CDR3 reads TGTGCCAGCAGCTTCCCGAATTCCGGGAATGAGCAGTTCTTC. It translates to CASSFPNSGNEQFF.

The chain combines TRBV2 with TRBJ1-5, with D possibly TRBD1 on 5 matching bases. The germline V gene has CDR1 SNHLY and CDR2 FYNNEI. The CDR3 totals 17 residues. V lost 5 bases, J lost 0 bases, and 17 bases lay in between. The CDR3, as DNA: TGTGCCAGCAGTCTTGATGACAGCCGGCATAGCAATCAGCCCCAGCATTTT. Translating it yields CASSLDDSRHSNQPQHF.

The chain links TRBV10-1 to TRBJ2-5, with 8 bases aligning to TRBD1. The CDR3 has 17 residues. The germline V gene encodes CDR1 WNHNN and CDR2 SYGVQD (reference sequence). J lost 8 bases, V lost 9 bases, and 23 bases had no gene match. CDR3 residues: CARRDRANRGSLKTQYF. In nucleotides, the CDR3 is TGCGCCAGGAGGGATAGGGCAAACAGGGGGTCATTGAAAACCCAGTACTTC.

The chain has TRBV7-2 and TRBJ2-3; D remains ambiguous. The CDR3 spans 17 residues. Trimming removed 1 base at V and 0 bases at J, with 14 bases between. Germline V gene sequence: CDR1 SGHTA, CDR2 FQGNSA. The CDR3 loop is CASSLERHGWSTDTQYF. The CDR3 DNA is TGTGCCAGCAGCTTAGAACGACATGGATGGAGCACAGATACGCAGTATTTT.

This chain joins TRBV5-8 and TRBJ2-1, with a weak D call TRBD1 (5 bases). Germline-derived CDR1 and CDR2 are SGHTS and YDEGEE. V lost 4 bases to trimming and J lost 6 bases, with 11 bases between them. This CDR3 contains 13 residues. CDR3 region: CASSRGASNEQFF. CDR3 coding DNA: TGTGCCAGCAGCCGTGGGGCCTCCAATGAGCAGTTCTTC.

The chain has TRBV6-1 and TRBJ2-1, with TRBD2 as a possible D gene (6 bases). V was clipped by 8 bases and J by 7 bases, with 9 bases between them. Germline assignment: CDR1 MNHNS and CDR2 SASEGT. The CDR3 loop spans 11 amino acids. CDR3 protein: CASSSDNEQFF. CDR3 sequence (DNA): TGTGCCAGCTCTAGCGATAATGAGCAGTTCTTC.

Comments on this clone: Other DNA sequences in the same sample also yield this CDR3. V gene TRBV6-5 combines with J gene TRBJ1-2; D gene uncertain. This CDR3 is 14 amino acids long. CDR1 is MNHEY and CDR2 is SVGAGI in the germline V gene. V was trimmed by 3 bases and J by 4 bases, leaving 12 bases between them. In DNA form, the CDR3 reads TGTGCCAGCAGTTATCGAGACCGGGGCTATGGCTACACCTTC. It specifies CASSYRDRGYGYTF.

This clone was detected only once. J is TRBJ2-1 and V is TRBV7-9; 7 bases fit TRBD1. The CDR3 consists of 15 residues. Germline CDR1 is SEHNR and CDR2 is FQNEAQ (reference sequence). V lost 4 bases, J lost 8 bases, and 11 bases stayed unmatched. The CDR3 loop reads CASSSTRDRIYEQFF. CDR3 DNA sequence: TGTGCCAGCAGCTCGACCCGGGACAGAATCTATGAGCAGTTCTTC. The full variable domain, in which reference TRBV7-9 and TRBJ2-1 provide the parts outside the CDR3, is DTGVSQNPRHKITKRGQNVTFRCDPISEHNRLYWYRQTLGQGPEFLTYFQNEAQLEKSRLLSDRFSAERPKGSFSTLEIQRTEQGDSAMYLCASSSTRDRIYEQFFGPGTRLTVL.

This clone was seen a single time. Other nucleotide sequences from this sample produce the same CDR3. The chain has TRBV5-6 and TRBJ1-2, with 7 bases identical to TRBD1. The V gene's germline CDR1 is SGHDT and CDR2 YYEEEE. V lost 1 base and J lost 8; bases outside the gene matches: 5. CDR3 length equals 13 residues. The DNA of the CDR3 is TGTGCCAGCAGCTTGTCACAGGGGAGCGGCTACACCTTC. Its translation is CASSLSQGSGYTF.

The chain recombines TRBV6-5 with TRBJ2-2, with TRBD1 identical over 7 bases. This CDR3 is built from 15 residues. Germline CDR1 reads MNHEY; CDR2 reads SVGAGI. Trimming cost V 6 bases and J 5 bases; bases outside gene matches: 9. The CDR3 DNA reads TGTGCCAGCAGAGAACGACAGGGAGTAACCGGGGAGCTGTTTTTT. Its protein product is CASRERQGVTGELFF.

V is TRBV19 and J is TRBJ1-6; a possible D gene is TRBD1 (5 bases). The germline CDR1 and CDR2 sequences are LNHDA and SQIVND (reference sequence). The CDR3 contains 14 residues. Trimming stripped 3 bases from V and 10 bases from J, with 13 bases between. The CDR3 DNA reads TGTGCCAGTAGTATCGCAGGGAAGGACTCACCCCTCCACTTT. It encodes CASSIAGKDSPLHF.

V gene TRBV30 combines with J gene TRBJ1-1; 7 positions match TRBD1. Germline CDR1 and CDR2: GTSNPN and SVGIG (reference sequence). The CDR3 is 13 amino acids. V dropped 4 bases and J dropped 4; count of bases not matched to a gene: 6. The CDR3 region is CAWNEAGGTEAFF. CDR3 nucleotides: TGTGCCTGGAATGAGGCAGGGGGCACTGAAGCTTTCTTT.

The rearrangement links TRBV7-3 to TRBJ2-5, with 9 bases fitting TRBD2. V was pared by 2 bases and J by 5 bases, with 6 bases of the junction left unmatched. CDR1 is SGHTA and CDR2 is FQGTGA in the germline V gene. The CDR3 length is 15 residues. The CDR3 DNA follows: TGTGCCAGCAGCTTAGGCGGGAGGGCCTGGGAGACCCAGTACTTC. As protein: CASSLGGRAWETQYF.

V and J are TRBV6-5 and TRBJ2-5; D remains ambiguous. The DNA end favors TRBJ2-7, so the J call may be wrong. The CDR3 covers 11 residues. Germline lookup yields CDR1 MNHEY and CDR2 SVGAGI. CDR3 sequence (DNA): TGTGCCAGCAGGAACTCCTACGAGCAGTACTTC. Its translation is CASRNSYEQYF.

The gene calls are TRBV4-2 and TRBJ1-4; 9 positions match TRBD1. V gave up 0 bases and J gave up 7 bases; unmatched junction bases: 6. The germline V gene has CDR1 LGHNA and CDR2 YNFKEQ. This CDR3 is built from 16 residues. The CDR3 sequence is CASSQDLGQGGEKLFF. CDR3 DNA: TGTGCCAGCAGCCAAGACCTGGGACAGGGTGGTGAAAAACTGTTTTTT.

V and J are TRBV27 and TRBJ2-4; the match to TRBD2 covers 7 bases. Germline assignment: CDR1 MNHEY and CDR2 SMNVEV (reference sequence). The CDR3 consists of 13 residues. J gave up 13 bases and V 3 bases, and 9 bases lay outside the gene matches. The CDR3 DNA reads as TGTGCCAGCAGTTTCTCGCGGGAGACGCCCCAGTACTTC. Amino acid sequence: CASSFSRETPQYF.

The V and J genes are TRBV9 and TRBJ2-1; 8 bases line up with TRBD2. Germline-derived CDR1 and CDR2 are SGDLS and YYNGEE. The CDR3 is 16 amino acids. V gave up 0 bases and J gave up 1 base; unmatched junction bases: 3. CDR3 sequence (DNA): TGTGCCAGCAGCGTAGTTGCGGGGGGTTCCTACAATGAGCAGTTCTTC. It codes for CASSVVAGGSYNEQFF.

There are a few counts of this clone. This chain uses TRBV11-1 with TRBJ1-1; 7 bases map to TRBD1. The J segment lost 4 bases and the V segment lost 4 bases, leaving 12 bases of the junction unmatched. This CDR3 comprises 16 residues. The germline V gene has CDR1 SGHAT and CDR2 FQDESV (reference sequence). Written as DNA, the CDR3 is TGTGCCAGCAGCTCCCTATGGGACAGTGCGGGCACTGAAGCTTTCTTT. Protein product: CASSSLWDSAGTEAFF. The full variable domain, with the rest looked up from reference TRBV11-1 and TRBJ1-1, is EAEVAQSPRYKITEKSQAVAFWCDPISGHATLYWYRQILGQGPELLVQFQDESVVDDSQLPKDRFSAERLKGVDSTLKIQPAELGDSAMYLCASSSLWDSAGTEAFFGQGTRLTVV.

The rearrangement joins TRBV6-9 to TRBJ2-7; 7 bases line up with TRBD1. The CDR3 consists of 16 residues. Looked up from germline, CDR1 is MNHGY and CDR2 is SVAAGI. The V and J ends lost 5 bases and 1 base, in that order; junction bases with no gene match: 11. Written as DNA, the CDR3 is TGTGCCAGCAGTATCCATATGGACAGGAGATCCTACGAGCAGTACTTC. Amino acids: CASSIHMDRRSYEQYF.